This T cell receptor beta chain was sequenced for a study of blood T cells in healthy people across ages. This CDR3 is 15 amino acids long. Germline V gene sequence: CDR1 SGHRS, CDR2 YFSETQ. Then a second PCR, running about 6 to 12 cycles, was carried out with a sample-barcoded 5' primer and a J-beta primer mix. One entry per CDR3 protein results from TCRdb running MiXCR on the 5' RACE reads. This sample has 600,000 to 850,000 distinct CDR3 sequences, with about 25% found just once. The same data also went into a second study, on T cells of mothers and their children.

What was sequenced was blood. This receptor was taken from a boy aged 10-17 years in good health. This sequence joins TRBV5-1 and TRBJ2-5, with D possibly matching TRBD2 (6 bases). The J call may be faulty, since TRBJ2-1 better matches the DNA end. CDR3 DNA: TGCGCCAGCAGCTTGGGCGGGGACCAGCAGGGTGAGCAGTTCTTC. This translates into CASSLGGDQQGEQFF.